This section outlines one T cell receptor beta chain sequence together with its context. These data are taken from a study of cytomegalovirus exposure and HLA in healthy donors. PCR used 60 Vbeta primers and 13 Jbeta primers. The repertoire was sequenced with immunoSEQ multiplex PCR; TCRdb's copy has only in-frame clones and lacks some. The table lists approximately 150,000 clones, 82% of them singletons. Per germline, CDR1 MNHEY and CDR2 SMNVEV (reference sequence). Trimming took 2 bases from V and 4 from J, leaving 11 bases between them. The CDR3 contains 14 residues. The sequencing sample was made of PBMCs. This receptor was obtained from a man aged 30 to 39 in good health and CMV-seropositive. This chain uses TRBV27 with TRBJ1-2; perhaps TRBD1 as D (6 bases). CDR3 bases: TGTGCCAGCAGTTTAAACAGGGTACTCTATGGCTACACCTTC. Encoded protein: CASSLNRVLYGYTF.